Each of the 7 T cell receptor beta chains below was sequenced from the same sample in a study of radiotherapy plus CTLA-4 blockade in lung cancer. The method was immunoSEQ multiplex PCR; TCRdb's version includes in-frame clones alone and lacks a portion of them. This table holds some 27,000 clones, 75% to 85% found once. Sequences were derived from peripheral blood, sampled from a patient treated with radiotherapy plus ipilimumab. These receptors came from a human donor with non-small cell lung cancer that progressed on radiotherapy plus ipilimumab.

In this sample, this clone turned up a few times. The rearrangement links TRBV19 to TRBJ2-1; D gene unclear. Germline V gene sequence: CDR1 LNHDA, CDR2 SQIVND (reference sequence). With 6 bases removed from V and 3 bases from J, the gap between germline ends came to 15 bases. The CDR3 runs to 15 residues. CDR3 region: CASSVDLNLYNEQFF. Written as DNA, the CDR3 is TGTGCCAGTAGCGTCGACCTAAACCTCTACAATGAGCAGTTCTTC. Combining the CDR3 with reference TRBV19 and TRBJ2-1 gives the whole variable domain DGGITQSPKYLFRKEGQNVTLSCEQNLNHDAMYWYRQDPGQGLRLIYYSQIVNDFQKGDIAEGYSVSREKKESFPLTVTSAQKNPTAFYLCASSVDLNLYNEQFFGPGTRLTVL.

The chain couples TRBV27 to TRBJ2-3; 10 positions agree with TRBD1. Trimming took 3 bases from V and 5 from J; bases not matched to a gene: 14. CDR1 and CDR2 (germline): MNHEY, SMNVEV (reference sequence). CDR3 size: 18 residues. CDR3 coding DNA: TGTGCCAGCAGTTTTGTGGCACACGGGACAGGGGAATTAGATACGCAGTATTTT. It is translated as CASSFVAHGTGELDTQYF.

This clone has only a few counts. The CDR3 is CATSIPGTSMGGDTQYF. CDR3 in DNA: TGTGCCACCAGCATCCCCGGGACCTCAATGGGAGGAGATACGCAGTATTTT. This chain joins TRBV15 and TRBJ2-3; the D gene is possibly TRBD2 (6 bases). Germline assignment: CDR1 LNHNV and CDR2 YYDKDF (reference sequence). The ends were cut back, 4 bases at V and 5 bases at J, with 22 bases in the middle. The CDR3 has 17 residues. The entire variable domain, with the rest obtained from reference TRBV15 and TRBJ2-3, is as follows: DAMVIQNPRYQVTQFGKPVTLSCSQTLNHNVMYWYQQKSSQAPKLLFHYYDKDFNNEADTPDNFQSRRPNTSFCFLDIRSPGLGDTAMYLCATSIPGTSMGGDTQYFGPGTRLTVL.

This chain links TRBV2 with TRBJ2-2; TRBD2 aligns across 10 bases. Losses at the gene ends were 1 base for V and 6 bases for J; bases not matched to a gene: 5. Germline CDR1 and CDR2: SNHLY and FYNNEI. The CDR3 loop spans 16 amino acids. CDR3 sequence reads: CASSEVSGRDSGELFF. DNA for the CDR3: TGTGCCAGCAGTGAAGTAAGCGGGAGGGATTCCGGGGAGCTGTTTTTT.

This chain's CDR3 is CASSLKRGQGAPDTQYF. Written as DNA, the CDR3 is TGTGCCAGCAGCTTAAAGAGGGGACAGGGGGCTCCAGATACGCAGTATTTT. V and J are TRBV7-2 and TRBJ2-3, with TRBD1 matching over 12 bases. CDR1 is SGHTA, CDR2 FQGNSA, per germline. The CDR3 sequence is 17 residues long. The V gene end was trimmed by 2 bases and the J gene end by 4 bases; junction bases not matched to a gene: 7.

This clone appeared a few times. The chain combines TRBV18 with TRBJ1-5; TRBD1 matches 8 bases. The germline V gene has CDR1 KGHSH and CDR2 LQKENI. This CDR3 is 13 amino acids long. V was clipped by 6 bases and J by 5 bases; unmatched bases: 3. CDR3 in amino acids: CASSDRDHQPQHF. Here the CDR3 DNA reads TGTGCCAGCTCGGACAGGGACCATCAGCCCCAGCATTTT.

The chain couples TRBV28 to TRBJ2-7; D call uncertain. Per germline, CDR1 MDHEN and CDR2 SYDVKM. The CDR3 loop spans 13 amino acids. Trimming stripped 6 bases from V and 6 bases from J, with 15 bases between. CDR3 protein: CASSRPANAEQYF. The DNA for the CDR3 is TGTGCCAGCAGCCGCCCTGCAAATGCCGAGCAGTACTTC.